This T cell receptor beta chain is from a study of PD-L1 blockade in urothelial cancer. Clones were read by immunoSEQ multiplex PCR, and TCRdb kept only the in-frame ones, dropping some. The repertoire holds approximately 110,000 clones, with over 75% as singletons. Germline V gives CDR1 MNHEY, CDR2 SMNVEV (reference sequence). The CDR3 has 18 residues. Germline trimming cut 4 bases from V and 3 bases from J; bases unmatched to any gene: 18. This clonotype was sampled from a man in his fifties or sixties with urothelial cancer. The V and J genes are TRBV27 and TRBJ2-7; 7 positions agree with TRBD1. Material: PBMCs, obtained around atezolizumab (anti-PD-L1) treatment. CDR3 in amino acids: CASSSLTRAEGAFYEQYF. The CDR3 coding sequence is TGTGCCAGCAGTTCCCTAACGAGGGCCGAGGGGGCCTTCTACGAGCAGTACTTC.